These 2 T cell receptor beta chains originate from one sample sequenced in a study of shared clonotypes between healthy human individuals. In the naive CD8 group, cells lacked CD45RO and were positively selected for CCR7, so terminally differentiated effector memory CD45RA+ cells were left out. TCRdb's copy holds only in-frame clones and misses some; the assay was immunoSEQ multiplex PCR. The data show about 750,000 clones, around 93% seen once. Sequenced: naive CD8+ T cells sorted from blood. These receptors were obtained from a man aged 25 to 40 in good health.

This chain links TRBV27 with TRBJ2-3; 7 nucleotides align to TRBD2. The germline V gene encodes CDR1 MNHEY and CDR2 SMNVEV (reference sequence). The length of the CDR3 is 15 residues. V was clipped by 10 bases and J by 3 bases; unmatched bases: 13. The CDR3 loop is CATAAGGGGTDTQYF. CDR3 nucleotides: TGTGCCACGGCCGCGGGTGGGGGGGGTACAGATACGCAGTATTTT.

The chain employs TRBV6-5 and TRBJ2-3, with a possible D match to TRBD2 (5 bases). The CDR3 covers 14 residues. In germline, CDR1 is MNHEY, CDR2 SVGAGI. The V end was cut by 5 bases, the J end by 0 bases, with 9 bases between. In nucleotides, the CDR3 is TGTGCCAGCAGTGAGACGGGGAGCACAGATACGCAGTATTTT. This sequence encodes CASSETGSTDTQYF.